One T cell receptor (beta chain) is described in this entry. CDR3 length: 12 residues. Trimming removed 5 bases at V and 1 base at J, with 5 bases between. These data are taken from a study of blood T cell repertoires in COVID-19. Study-level background: Acute-phase and convalescent COVID-19 samples originated in the United States, Italy and Spain. PBMCs, B-cell-depleted T cells, or T cells were the source of the cDNA or gDNA that made up the material.

In the study's own analysis: Nucleated cell counts were estimated from reference gene primer amplification. Generated by immunoSEQ multiplex PCR, the TCRdb table keeps only in-frame clones and is missing some. The V and J calls and clone size are taken from that table; D and trimming were inferred from the DNA. The repertoire includes more than 60,000 clones, less than 85% of them detected once, and around 2.6% sits in the top ten. Sample: peripheral blood. This clonotype originated in a human donor with acute or convalescent COVID-19. The donor label of this sample is uncertain. V usage is TRBV12-3 or TRBV12-4 and J usage is TRBJ1-1, with a tentative D call TRBD1 (5 bases). The chain's CDR3 is CASSQGNTEAFF. CDR3 nucleotides: TGTGCCAGCAGTCAGGGGAACACTGAAGCTTTCTTT.